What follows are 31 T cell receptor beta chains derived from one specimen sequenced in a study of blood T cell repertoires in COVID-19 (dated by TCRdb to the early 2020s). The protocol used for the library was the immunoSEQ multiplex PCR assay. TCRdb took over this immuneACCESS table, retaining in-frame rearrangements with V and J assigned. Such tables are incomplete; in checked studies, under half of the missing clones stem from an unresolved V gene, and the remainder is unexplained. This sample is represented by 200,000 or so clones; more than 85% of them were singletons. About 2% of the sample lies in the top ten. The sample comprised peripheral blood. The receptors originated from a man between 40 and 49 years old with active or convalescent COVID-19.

The CDR3 loop reads CASTHGGAGVAGELFF. The DNA for the CDR3 is TGTGCCAGCACCCATGGTGGAGCAGGGGTGGCCGGGGAGCTGTTTTTT. V usage is TRBV6-6 and J usage is TRBJ2-2; weak D call: TRBD1 (6 bases). CDR3 size: 16 residues. The germline V gene encodes CDR1 MNHNY and CDR2 SVGAGI (reference sequence). V was cut by 7 bases and J by 6 bases, with 21 bases left in between.

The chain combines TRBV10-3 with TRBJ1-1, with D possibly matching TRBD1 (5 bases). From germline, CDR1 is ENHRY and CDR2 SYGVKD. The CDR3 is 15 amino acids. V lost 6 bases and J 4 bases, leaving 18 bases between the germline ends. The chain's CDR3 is CAISRKEGRGTEAFF. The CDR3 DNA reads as TGTGCCATCAGCCGAAAGGAGGGACGCGGCACTGAAGCTTTCTTT.

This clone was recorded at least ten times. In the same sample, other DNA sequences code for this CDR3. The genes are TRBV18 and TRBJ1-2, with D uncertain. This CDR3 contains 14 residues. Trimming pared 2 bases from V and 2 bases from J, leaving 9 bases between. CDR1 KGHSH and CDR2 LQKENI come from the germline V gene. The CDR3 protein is CASSPVGRNYGYTF. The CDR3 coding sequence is TGTGCCAGCTCACCAGTGGGCAGGAACTATGGCTACACCTTC.

CDR3 amino acids: CASVATGAARGYTF. The DNA of the CDR3 is TGTGCCAGCGTGGCGACAGGAGCCGCTCGAGGCTACACCTTC. The chain has TRBV6-5 and TRBJ1-2; D is perhaps TRBD1 (6 bases). Germline V CDR1 and CDR2: MNHEY, SVGAGI. Between the trimmed V and J ends, which lost 8 bases and 8 bases, there was a span of 21 bases. This CDR3 spans 14 amino acids.

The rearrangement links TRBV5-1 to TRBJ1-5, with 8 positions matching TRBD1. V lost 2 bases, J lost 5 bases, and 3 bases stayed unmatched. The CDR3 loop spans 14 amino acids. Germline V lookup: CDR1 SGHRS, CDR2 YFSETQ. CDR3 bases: TGCGCCAGCAGCTTCCCGGACAGGGATCAGCCCCAGCATTTT. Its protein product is CASSFPDRDQPQHF.

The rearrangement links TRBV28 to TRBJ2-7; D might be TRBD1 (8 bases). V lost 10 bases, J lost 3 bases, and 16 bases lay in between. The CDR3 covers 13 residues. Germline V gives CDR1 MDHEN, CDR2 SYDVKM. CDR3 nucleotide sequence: TGTGCCATCGGACAGGGAGGGGACTACGAGCAGTACTTC. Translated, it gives CAIGQGGDYEQYF.

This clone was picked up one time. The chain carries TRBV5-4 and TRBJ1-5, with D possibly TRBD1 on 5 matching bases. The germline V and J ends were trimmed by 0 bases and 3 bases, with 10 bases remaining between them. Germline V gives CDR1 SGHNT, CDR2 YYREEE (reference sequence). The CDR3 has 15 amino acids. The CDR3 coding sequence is TGTGCCAGCAGCTTGGGTCAGGGAAACAATCAGCCCCAGCATTTT. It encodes CASSLGQGNNQPQHF.

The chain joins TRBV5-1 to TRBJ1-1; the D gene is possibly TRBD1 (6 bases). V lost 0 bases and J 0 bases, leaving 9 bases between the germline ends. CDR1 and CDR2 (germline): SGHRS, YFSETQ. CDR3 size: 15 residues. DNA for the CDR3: TGCGCCAGCAGCTTGGAAGGACAGATGAACACTGAAGCTTTCTTT. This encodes CASSLEGQMNTEAFF.

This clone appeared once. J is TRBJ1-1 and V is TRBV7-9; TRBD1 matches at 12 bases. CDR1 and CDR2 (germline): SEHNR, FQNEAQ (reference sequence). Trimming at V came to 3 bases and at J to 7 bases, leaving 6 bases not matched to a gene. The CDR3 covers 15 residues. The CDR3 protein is CASSFGTGGFNEAFF. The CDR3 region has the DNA TGTGCCAGCAGCTTCGGGACAGGGGGCTTCAATGAAGCTTTCTTT.

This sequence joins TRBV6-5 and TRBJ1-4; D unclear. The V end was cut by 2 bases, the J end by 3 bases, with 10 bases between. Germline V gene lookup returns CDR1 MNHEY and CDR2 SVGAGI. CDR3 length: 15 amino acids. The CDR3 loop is CASSYTKVANEKLFF. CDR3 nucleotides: TGTGCCAGCAGTTACACAAAAGTCGCTAATGAAAAACTGTTTTTT.

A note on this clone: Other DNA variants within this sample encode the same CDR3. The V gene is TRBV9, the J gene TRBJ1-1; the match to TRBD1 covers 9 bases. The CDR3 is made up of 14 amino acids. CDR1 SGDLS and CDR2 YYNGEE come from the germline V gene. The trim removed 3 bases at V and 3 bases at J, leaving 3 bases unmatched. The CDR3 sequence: CASSADRGDTEAFF. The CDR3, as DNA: TGTGCCAGCAGCGCCGACAGGGGGGACACTGAAGCTTTCTTT.

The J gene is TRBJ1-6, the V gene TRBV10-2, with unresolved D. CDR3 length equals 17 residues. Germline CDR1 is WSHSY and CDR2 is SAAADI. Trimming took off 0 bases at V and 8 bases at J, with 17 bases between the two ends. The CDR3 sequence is CASSESLFLGRDSPLHF. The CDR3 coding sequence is TGCGCCAGCAGTGAGTCTTTGTTTCTAGGGCGGGATTCACCCCTCCACTTT.

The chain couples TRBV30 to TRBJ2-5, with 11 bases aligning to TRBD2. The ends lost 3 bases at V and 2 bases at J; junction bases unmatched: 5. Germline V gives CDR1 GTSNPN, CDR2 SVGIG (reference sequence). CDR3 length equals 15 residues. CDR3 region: CAWRAGLAVQETQYF. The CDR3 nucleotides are TGTGCCTGGAGGGCGGGACTAGCGGTGCAAGAGACCCAGTACTTC.

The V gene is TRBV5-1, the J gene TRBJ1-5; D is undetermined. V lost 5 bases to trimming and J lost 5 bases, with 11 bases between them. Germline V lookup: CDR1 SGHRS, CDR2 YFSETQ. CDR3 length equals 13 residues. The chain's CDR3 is CASRNEAHQPQHF. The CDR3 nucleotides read TGCGCCAGCAGGAACGAGGCGCATCAGCCCCAGCATTTT.

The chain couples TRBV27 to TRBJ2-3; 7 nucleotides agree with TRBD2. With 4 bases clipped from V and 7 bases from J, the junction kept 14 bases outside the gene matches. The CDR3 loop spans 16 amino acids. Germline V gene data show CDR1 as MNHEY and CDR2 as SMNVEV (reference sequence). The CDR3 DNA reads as TGTGCCAGCAGTTCCGCTGGCGGGAGAGGGAAAAATACGCAGTATTTT. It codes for CASSSAGGRGKNTQYF.

CDR3 DNA: TGTGCCAGCAGCTCCCTCCCCCCGACTAGCGGGGCAGGGTCTGAGCAGTTCTTC. Encoded protein: CASSSLPPTSGAGSEQFF. The chain joins TRBV7-8 to TRBJ2-1, with 11 positions matching TRBD2. The CDR3 covers 18 residues. The trim removed 4 bases at V and 9 bases at J, leaving 17 bases unmatched. Germline lookup yields CDR1 SGHVS and CDR2 FQNEAQ.

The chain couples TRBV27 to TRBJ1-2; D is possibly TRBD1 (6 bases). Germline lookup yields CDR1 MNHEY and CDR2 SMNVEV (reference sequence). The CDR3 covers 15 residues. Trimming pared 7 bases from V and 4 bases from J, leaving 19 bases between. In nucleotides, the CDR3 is TGTGCCAGCATGTCCAGGGGACCCGGCGGCTATGGCTACACCTTC. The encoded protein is CASMSRGPGGYGYTF.

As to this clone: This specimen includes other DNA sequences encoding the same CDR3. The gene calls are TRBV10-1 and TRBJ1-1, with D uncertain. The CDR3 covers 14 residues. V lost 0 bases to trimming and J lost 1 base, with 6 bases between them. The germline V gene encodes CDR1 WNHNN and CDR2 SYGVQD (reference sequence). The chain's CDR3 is CASSESRGNTEAFF. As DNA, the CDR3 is TGCGCCAGCAGTGAGTCTCGGGGGAACACTGAAGCTTTCTTT.

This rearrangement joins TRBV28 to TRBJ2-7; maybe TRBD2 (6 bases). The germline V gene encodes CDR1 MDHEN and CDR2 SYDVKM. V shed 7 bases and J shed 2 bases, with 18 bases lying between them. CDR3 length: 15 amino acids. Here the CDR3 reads CASTLGGVTTYEQYF. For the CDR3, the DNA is TGTGCCAGCACACTAGGAGGGGTGACCACCTACGAGCAGTACTTC.

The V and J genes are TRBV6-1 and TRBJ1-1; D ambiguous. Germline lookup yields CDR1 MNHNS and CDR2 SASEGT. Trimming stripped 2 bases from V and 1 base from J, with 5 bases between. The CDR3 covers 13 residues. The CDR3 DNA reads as TGTGCCAGCAGTGAACTAGGGAACACTGAAGCTTTCTTT. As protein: CASSELGNTEAFF.

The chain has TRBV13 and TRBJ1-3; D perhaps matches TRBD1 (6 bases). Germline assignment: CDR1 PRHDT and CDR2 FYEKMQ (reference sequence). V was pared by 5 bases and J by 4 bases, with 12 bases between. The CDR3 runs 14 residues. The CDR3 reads CASSPLDRGNTIYF. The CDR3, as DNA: TGTGCCAGCAGCCCTCTGGACAGAGGAAACACCATATATTTT.

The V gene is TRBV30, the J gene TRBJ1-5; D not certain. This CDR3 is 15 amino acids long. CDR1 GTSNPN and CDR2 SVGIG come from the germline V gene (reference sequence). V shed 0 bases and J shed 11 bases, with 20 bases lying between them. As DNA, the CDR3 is TGTGCCTGGAGTGTACGAGGCGTTTTCGAACGGGCCCAGCATTTT. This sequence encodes CAWSVRGVFERAQHF.

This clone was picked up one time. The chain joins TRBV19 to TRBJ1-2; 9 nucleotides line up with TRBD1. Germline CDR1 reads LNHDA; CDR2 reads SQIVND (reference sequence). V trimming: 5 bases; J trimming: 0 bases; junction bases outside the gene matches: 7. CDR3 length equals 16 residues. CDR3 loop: CASSHTGGEANYGYTF. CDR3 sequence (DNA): TGTGCCAGTAGTCACACAGGGGGCGAAGCTAACTATGGCTACACCTTC. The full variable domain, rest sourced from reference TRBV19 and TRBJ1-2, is DGGITQSPKYLFRKEGQNVTLSCEQNLNHDAMYWYRQDPGQGLRLIYYSQIVNDFQKGDIAEGYSVSREKKESFPLTVTSAQKNPTAFYLCASSHTGGEANYGYTFGSGTRLTVV.

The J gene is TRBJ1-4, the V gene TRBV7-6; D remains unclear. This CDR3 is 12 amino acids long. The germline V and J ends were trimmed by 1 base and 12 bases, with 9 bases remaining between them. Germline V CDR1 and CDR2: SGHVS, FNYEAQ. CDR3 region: CASSLVGAELFF. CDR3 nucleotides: TGTGCCAGCAGCTTAGTTGGAGCAGAACTGTTTTTT. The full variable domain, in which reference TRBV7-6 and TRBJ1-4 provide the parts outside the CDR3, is GAGVSQSPRYKVTKRGQDVALRCDPISGHVSLYWYRQALGQGPEFLTYFNYEAQQDKSGLPNDRFSAERPEGSISTLTIQRTEQRDSAMYRCASSLVGAELFFGSGTQLSVL.

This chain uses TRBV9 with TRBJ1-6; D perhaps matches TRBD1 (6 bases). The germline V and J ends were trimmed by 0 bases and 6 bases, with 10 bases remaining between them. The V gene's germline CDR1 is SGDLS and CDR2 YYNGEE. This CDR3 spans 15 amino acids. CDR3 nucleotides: TGTGCCAGCAGCGTAGACGGACAGCTTAATTCACCCCTCCACTTT. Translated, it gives CASSVDGQLNSPLHF. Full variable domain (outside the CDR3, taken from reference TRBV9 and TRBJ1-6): DSGVTQTPKHLITATGQRVTLRCSPRSGDLSVYWYQQSLDQGLQFLIQYYNGEERAKGNILERFSAQQFPDLHSELNLSSLELGDSALYFCASSVDGQLNSPLHFGNGTRLTVT.

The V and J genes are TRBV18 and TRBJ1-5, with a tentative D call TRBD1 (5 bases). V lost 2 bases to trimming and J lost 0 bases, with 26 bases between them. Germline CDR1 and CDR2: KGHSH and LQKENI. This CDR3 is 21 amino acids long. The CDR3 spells CASSPSLGLGQGGRSNQPQHF. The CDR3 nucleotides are TGTGCCAGCTCACCATCTTTAGGCTTAGGGCAGGGCGGCCGTAGCAATCAGCCCCAGCATTTT.

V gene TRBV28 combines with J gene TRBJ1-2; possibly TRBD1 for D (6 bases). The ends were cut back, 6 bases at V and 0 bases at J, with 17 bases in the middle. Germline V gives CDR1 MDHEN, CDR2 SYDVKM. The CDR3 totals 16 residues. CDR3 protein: CASSWGGALANYGYTF. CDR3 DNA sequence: TGTGCCAGCAGCTGGGGGGGGGCCCTAGCTAACTATGGCTACACCTTC.

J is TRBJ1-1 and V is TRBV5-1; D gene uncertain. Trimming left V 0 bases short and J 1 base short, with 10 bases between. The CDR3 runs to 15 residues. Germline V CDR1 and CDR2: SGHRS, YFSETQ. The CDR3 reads CASSLVTVRNTEAFF. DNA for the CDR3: TGCGCCAGCAGCTTGGTTACCGTTAGGAACACTGAAGCTTTCTTT.

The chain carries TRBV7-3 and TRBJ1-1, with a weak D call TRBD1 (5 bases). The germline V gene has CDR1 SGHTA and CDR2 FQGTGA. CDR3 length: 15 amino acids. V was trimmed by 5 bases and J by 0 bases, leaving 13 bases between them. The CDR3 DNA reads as TGTGCCAGCAGCGTAGATCAGGGTATGAACACTGAAGCTTTCTTT. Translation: CASSVDQGMNTEAFF. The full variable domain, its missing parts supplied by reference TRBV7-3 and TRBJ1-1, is GAGVSQTPSNKVTEKGKYVELRCDPISGHTALYWYRQSLGQGPEFLIYFQGTGAADDSGLPNDRFFAVRPEGSVSTLKIQRTERGDSAVYLCASSVDQGMNTEAFFGQGTRLTVV.

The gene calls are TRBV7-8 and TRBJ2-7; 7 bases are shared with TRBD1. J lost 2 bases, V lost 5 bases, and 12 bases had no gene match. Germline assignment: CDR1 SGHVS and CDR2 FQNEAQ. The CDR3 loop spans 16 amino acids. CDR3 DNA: TGTGCCAGCAGCCCAACCGGGACAGTAACTCCCTACGAGCAGTACTTC. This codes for CASSPTGTVTPYEQYF.

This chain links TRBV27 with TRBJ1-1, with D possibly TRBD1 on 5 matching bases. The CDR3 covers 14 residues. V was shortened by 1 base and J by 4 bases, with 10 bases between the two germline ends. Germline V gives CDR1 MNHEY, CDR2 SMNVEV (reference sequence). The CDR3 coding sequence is TGTGCCAGCAGTTTATGGGGGGTGAGCACTGAAGCTTTCTTT. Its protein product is CASSLWGVSTEAFF.